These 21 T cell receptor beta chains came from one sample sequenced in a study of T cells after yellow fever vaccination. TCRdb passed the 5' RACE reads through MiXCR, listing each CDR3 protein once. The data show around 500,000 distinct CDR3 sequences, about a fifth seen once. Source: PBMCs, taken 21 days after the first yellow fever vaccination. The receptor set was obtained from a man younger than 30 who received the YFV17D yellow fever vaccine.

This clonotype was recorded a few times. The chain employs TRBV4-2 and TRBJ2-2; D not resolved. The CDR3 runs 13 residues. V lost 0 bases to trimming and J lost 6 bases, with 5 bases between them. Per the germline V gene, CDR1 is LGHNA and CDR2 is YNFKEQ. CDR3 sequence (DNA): TGTGCCAGCAGCCAAGAAACCCCCGGGGAGCTGTTTTTT. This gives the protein CASSQETPGELFF.

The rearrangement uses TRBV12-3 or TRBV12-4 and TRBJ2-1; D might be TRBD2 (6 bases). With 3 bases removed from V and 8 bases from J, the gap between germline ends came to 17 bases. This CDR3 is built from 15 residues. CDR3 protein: CASSLAGPRWDEQFF. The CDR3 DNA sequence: TGTGCCAGCAGTTTGGCGGGACCCCGGTGGGATGAGCAGTTCTTC.

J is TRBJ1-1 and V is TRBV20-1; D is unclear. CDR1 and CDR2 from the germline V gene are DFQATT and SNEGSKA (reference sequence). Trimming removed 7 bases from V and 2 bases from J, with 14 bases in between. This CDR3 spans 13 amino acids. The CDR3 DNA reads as TGCAGTGTTAGGGCCTCCCTAAACACTGAAGCTTTCTTT. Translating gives CSVRASLNTEAFF.

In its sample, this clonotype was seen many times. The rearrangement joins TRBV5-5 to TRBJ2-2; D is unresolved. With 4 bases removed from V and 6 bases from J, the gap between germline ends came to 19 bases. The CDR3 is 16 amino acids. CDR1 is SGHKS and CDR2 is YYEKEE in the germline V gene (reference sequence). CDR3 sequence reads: CASSRTSQTFSGELFF. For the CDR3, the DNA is TGTGCCAGCAGCAGAACGTCACAAACCTTCTCCGGGGAGCTGTTTTTT.

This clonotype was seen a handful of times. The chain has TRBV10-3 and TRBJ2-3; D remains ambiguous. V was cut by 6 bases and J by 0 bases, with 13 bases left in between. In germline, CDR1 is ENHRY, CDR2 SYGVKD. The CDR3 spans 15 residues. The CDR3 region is CAIRQSTSSTDTQYF. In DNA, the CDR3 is TGTGCCATCAGACAATCGACATCTAGCACAGATACGCAGTATTTT.

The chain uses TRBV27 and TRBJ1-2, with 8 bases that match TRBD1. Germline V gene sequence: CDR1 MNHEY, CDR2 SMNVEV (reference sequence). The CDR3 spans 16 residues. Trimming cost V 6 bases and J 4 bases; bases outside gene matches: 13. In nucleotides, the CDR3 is TGTGCCAGCAGACCAACAGGCAGGGGGCGAGTCTATGGCTACACCTTC. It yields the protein CASRPTGRGRVYGYTF.

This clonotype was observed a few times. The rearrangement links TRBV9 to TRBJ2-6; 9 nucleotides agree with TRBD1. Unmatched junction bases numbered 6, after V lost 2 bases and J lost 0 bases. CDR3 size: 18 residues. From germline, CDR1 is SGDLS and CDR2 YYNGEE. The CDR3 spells CASSVPTGGRSGANVLTF. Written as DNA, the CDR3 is TGTGCCAGCAGCGTCCCGACAGGGGGTCGCTCTGGGGCCAACGTCCTGACTTTC.

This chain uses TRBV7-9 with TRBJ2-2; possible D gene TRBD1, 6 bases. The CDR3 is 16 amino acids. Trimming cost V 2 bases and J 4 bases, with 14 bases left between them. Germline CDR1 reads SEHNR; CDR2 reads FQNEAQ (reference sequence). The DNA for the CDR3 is TGTGCCAGCAGCTTATCAGGGGTACTTAGCACCGGGGAGCTGTTTTTT. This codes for CASSLSGVLSTGELFF. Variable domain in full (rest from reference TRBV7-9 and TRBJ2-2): DTGVSQNPRHKITKRGQNVTFRCDPISEHNRLYWYRQTLGQGPEFLTYFQNEAQLEKSRLLSDRFSAERPKGSFSTLEIQRTEQGDSAMYLCASSLSGVLSTGELFFGEGSRLTVL.

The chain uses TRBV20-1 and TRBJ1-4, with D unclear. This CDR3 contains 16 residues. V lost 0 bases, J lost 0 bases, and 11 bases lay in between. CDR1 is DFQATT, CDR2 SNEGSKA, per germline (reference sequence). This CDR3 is CSARDRISATNEKLFF. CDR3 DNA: TGCAGTGCTAGAGACCGCATCTCTGCAACTAATGAAAAACTGTTTTTT.

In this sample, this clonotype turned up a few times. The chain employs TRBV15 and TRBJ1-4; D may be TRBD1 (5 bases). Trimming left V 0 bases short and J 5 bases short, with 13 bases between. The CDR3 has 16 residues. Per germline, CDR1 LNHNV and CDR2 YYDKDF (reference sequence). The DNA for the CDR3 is TGTGCCACCAGCAGAGACGGGGGGAGTCCAAATGAAAAACTGTTTTTT. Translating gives CATSRDGGSPNEKLFF.

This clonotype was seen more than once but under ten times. The CDR3 sequence: CASSPQEGGSPLHF. The CDR3 DNA is TGTGCCAGCAGTCCACAGGAGGGGGGTTCACCCCTCCACTTT. This chain joins TRBV12-3 or TRBV12-4 and TRBJ1-6, with D tentatively TRBD1 (6 bases). CDR3 length equals 14 residues. V shed 5 bases and J shed 9 bases, with 14 bases lying between them.

The CDR3 region is CASSPRGPLHF. The CDR3 nucleotides are TGTGCCAGCAGCCCCAGGGGACCCCTCCACTTT. The chain recombines TRBV28 with TRBJ1-6; D may be TRBD1 (6 bases). Germline CDR1 and CDR2: MDHEN and SYDVKM. The CDR3 has 11 residues. The V end lost 6 bases, the J end lost 12 bases, and 9 bases lay between the germline ends.

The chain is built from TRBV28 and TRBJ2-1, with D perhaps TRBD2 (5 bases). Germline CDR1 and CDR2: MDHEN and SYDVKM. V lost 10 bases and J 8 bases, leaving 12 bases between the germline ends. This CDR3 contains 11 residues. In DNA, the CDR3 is TGTGCCACCCTCGAGGGTTATGAGCAGTTCTTC. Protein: CATLEGYEQFF.

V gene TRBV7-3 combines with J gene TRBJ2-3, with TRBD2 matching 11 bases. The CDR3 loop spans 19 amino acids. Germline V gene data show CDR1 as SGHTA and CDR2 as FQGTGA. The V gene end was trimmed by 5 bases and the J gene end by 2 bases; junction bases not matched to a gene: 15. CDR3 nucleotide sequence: TGTGCCAGCAGCGGACGACCTAGCGGGGGGTGGTCCGACACAGATACGCAGTATTTT. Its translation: CASSGRPSGGWSDTDTQYF.

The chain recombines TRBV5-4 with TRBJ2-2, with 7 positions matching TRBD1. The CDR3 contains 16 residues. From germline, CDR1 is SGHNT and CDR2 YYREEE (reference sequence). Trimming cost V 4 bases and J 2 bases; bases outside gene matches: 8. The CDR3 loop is CASSPGTAVNTGELFF. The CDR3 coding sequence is TGTGCCAGCAGCCCAGGGACAGCGGTCAACACCGGGGAGCTGTTTTTT.

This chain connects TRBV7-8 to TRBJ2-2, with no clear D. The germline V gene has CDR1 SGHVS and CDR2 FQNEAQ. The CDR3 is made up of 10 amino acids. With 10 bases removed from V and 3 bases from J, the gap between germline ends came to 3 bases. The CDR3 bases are TGTGCCACCGACACCGGGGAGCTGTTTTTT. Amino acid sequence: CATDTGELFF.

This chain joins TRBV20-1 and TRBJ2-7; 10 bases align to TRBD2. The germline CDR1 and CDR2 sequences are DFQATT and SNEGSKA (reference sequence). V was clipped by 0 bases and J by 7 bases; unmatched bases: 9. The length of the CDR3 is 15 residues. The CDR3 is CSARDPLAGEGEQYF. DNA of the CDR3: TGCAGTGCTAGAGATCCCCTAGCGGGGGAAGGGGAGCAGTACTTC.

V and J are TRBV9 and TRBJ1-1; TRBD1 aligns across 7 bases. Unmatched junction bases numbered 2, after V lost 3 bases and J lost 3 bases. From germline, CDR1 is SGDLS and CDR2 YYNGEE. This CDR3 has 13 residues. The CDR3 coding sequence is TGTGCCAGCAGCGGCGGACAGGACACTGAAGCTTTCTTT. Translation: CASSGGQDTEAFF.

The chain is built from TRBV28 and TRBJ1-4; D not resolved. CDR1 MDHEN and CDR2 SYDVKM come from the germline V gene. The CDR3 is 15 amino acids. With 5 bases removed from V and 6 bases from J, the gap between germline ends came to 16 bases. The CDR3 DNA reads TGTGCCAGCAGTCTCCACCGGATGGACGATGAAAAACTGTTTTTT. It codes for CASSLHRMDDEKLFF.

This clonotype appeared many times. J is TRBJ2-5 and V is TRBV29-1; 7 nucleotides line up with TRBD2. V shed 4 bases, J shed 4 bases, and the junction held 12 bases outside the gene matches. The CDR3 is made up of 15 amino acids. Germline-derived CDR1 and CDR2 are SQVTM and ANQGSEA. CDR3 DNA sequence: TGCAGCGTTGCTTTTTGGGGAGGGACCGGAGAGACCCAGTACTTC. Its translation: CSVAFWGGTGETQYF.

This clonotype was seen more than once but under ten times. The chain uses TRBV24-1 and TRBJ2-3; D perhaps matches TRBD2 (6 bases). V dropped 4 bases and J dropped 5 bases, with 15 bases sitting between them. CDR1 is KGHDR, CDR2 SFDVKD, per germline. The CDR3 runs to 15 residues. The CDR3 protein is CATSETDGGGDTQYF. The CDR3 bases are TGTGCCACCAGTGAAACTGACGGGGGAGGAGATACGCAGTATTTT.